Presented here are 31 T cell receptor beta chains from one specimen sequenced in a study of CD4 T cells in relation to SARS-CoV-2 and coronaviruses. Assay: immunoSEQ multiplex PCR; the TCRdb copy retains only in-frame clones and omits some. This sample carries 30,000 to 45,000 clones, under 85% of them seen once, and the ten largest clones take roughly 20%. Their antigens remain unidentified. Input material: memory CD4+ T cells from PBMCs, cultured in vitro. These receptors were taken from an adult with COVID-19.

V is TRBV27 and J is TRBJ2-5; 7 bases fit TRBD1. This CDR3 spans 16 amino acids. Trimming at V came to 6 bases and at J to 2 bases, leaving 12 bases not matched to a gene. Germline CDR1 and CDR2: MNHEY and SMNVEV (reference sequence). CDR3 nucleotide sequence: TGTGCCAGCAGGAGAGCAGGGGGTAGGGTTCAAGAGACCCAGTACTTC. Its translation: CASRRAGGRVQETQYF.

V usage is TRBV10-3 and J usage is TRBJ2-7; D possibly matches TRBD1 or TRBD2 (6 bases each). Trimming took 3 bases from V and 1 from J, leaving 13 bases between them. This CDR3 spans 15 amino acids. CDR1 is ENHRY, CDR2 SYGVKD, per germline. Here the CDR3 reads CAISDRRGESYEQYF. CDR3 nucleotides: TGTGCCATCAGTGATCGGAGGGGGGAATCCTACGAGCAGTACTTC.

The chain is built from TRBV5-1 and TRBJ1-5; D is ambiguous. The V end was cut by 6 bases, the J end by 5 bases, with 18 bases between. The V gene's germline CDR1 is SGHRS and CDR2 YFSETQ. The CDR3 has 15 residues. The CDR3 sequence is CASTPPGQAHQPQHF. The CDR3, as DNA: TGCGCCAGCACCCCTCCGGGCCAGGCTCATCAGCCCCAGCATTTT. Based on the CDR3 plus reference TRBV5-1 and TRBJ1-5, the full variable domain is KAGVTQTPRYLIKTRGQQVTLSCSPISGHRSVSWYQQTPGQGLQFLFEYFSETQRNKGNFPGRFSGRQFSNSRSEMNVSTLELGDSALYLCASTPPGQAHQPQHFGDGTRLSIL.

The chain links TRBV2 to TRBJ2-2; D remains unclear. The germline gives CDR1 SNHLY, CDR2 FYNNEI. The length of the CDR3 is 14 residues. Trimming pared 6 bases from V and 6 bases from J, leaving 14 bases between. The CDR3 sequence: CASRYQTAPGELFF. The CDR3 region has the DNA TGTGCCAGCAGGTACCAAACTGCCCCCGGGGAGCTGTTTTTT.

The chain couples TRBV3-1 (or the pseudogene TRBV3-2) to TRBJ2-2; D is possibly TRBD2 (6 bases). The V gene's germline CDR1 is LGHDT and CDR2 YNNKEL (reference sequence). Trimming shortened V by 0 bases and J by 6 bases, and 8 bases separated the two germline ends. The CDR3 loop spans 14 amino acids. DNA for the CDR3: TGTGCCAGCAGCCAAGATGGAGGGGCCGGGGAGCTGTTTTTT. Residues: CASSQDGGAGELFF.

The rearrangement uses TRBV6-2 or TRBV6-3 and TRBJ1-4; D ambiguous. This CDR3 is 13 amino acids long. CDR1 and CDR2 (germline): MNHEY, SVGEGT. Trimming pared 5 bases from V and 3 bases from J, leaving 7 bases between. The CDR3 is CASSQPANEKLFF. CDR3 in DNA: TGTGCCAGCAGTCAACCAGCTAATGAAAAACTGTTTTTT.

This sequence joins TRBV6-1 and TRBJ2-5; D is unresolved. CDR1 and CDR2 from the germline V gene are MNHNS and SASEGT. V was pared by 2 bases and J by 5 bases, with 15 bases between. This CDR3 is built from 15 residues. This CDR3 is CASSERSDGRETQYF. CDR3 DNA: TGTGCCAGCAGTGAACGGAGTGACGGTCGGGAGACCCAGTACTTC.

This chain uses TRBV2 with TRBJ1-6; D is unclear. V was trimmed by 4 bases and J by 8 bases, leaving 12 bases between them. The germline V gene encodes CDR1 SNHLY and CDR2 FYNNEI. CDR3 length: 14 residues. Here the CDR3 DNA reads TGTGCCAGCAGTGTTTTGGGGAATCATTCACCCCTCCACTTT. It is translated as CASSVLGNHSPLHF.

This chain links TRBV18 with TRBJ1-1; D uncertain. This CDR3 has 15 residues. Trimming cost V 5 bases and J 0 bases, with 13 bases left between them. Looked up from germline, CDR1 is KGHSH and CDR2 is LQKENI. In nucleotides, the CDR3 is TGTGCCAGCTCATTAGGTGGGGATATGAACACTGAAGCTTTCTTT. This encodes CASSLGGDMNTEAFF.

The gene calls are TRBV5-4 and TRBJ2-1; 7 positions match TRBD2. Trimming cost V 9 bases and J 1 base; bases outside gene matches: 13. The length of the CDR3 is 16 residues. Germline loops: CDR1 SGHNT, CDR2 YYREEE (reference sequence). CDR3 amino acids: CANSFGAGVSYNEQFF. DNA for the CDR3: TGTGCCAACTCCTTTGGGGCGGGAGTTTCCTACAATGAGCAGTTCTTC.

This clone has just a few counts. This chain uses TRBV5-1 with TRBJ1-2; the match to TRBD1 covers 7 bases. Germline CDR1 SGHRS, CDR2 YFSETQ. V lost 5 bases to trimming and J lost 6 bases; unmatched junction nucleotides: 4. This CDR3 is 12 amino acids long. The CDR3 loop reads CASSGQEDGYTF. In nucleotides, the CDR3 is TGCGCCAGCAGTGGACAGGAGGATGGCTACACCTTC.

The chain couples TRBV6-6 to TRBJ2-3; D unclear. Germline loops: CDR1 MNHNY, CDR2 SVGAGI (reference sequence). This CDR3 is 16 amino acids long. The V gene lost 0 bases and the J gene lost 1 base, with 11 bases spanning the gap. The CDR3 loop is CASSYSGGTRTDTQYF. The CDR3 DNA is TGTGCCAGCAGTTACTCGGGCGGAACCCGCACAGATACGCAGTATTTT.

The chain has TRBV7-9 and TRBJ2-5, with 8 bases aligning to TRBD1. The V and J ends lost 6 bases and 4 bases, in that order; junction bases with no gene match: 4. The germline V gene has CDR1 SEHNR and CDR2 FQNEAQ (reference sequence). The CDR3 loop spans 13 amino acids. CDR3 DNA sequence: TGTGCCAGCAGTTTGACAGGGGCAGAGACCCAGTACTTC. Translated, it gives CASSLTGAETQYF. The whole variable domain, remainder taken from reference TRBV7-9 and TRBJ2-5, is DTGVSQNPRHKITKRGQNVTFRCDPISEHNRLYWYRQTLGQGPEFLTYFQNEAQLEKSRLLSDRFSAERPKGSFSTLEIQRTEQGDSAMYLCASSLTGAETQYFGPGTRLLVL.

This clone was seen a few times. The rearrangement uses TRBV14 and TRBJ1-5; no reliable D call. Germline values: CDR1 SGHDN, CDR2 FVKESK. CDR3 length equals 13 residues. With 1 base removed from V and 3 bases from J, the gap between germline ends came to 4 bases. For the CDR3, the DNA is TGTGCCAGCAGCCAAGGACTCAATCAGCCCCAGCATTTT. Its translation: CASSQGLNQPQHF. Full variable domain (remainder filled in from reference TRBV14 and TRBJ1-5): EAGVTQFPSHSVIEKGQTVTLRCDPISGHDNLYWYRRVMGKEIKFLLHFVKESKQDESGMPNNRFLAERTGGTYSTLKVQPAELEDSGVYFCASSQGLNQPQHFGDGTRLSIL.

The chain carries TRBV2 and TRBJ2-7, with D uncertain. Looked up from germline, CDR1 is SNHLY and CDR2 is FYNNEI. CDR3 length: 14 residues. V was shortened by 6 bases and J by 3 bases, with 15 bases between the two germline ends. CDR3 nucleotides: TGTGCCAGCAGGTTCGAAGCTAGGGTCTACGAGCAGTACTTC. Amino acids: CASRFEARVYEQYF.

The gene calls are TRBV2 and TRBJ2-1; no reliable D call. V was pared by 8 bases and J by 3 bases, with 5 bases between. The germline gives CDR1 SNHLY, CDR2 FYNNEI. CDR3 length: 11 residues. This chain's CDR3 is CASGFYNEQFF. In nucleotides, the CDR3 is TGTGCCAGCGGATTCTACAATGAGCAGTTCTTC.

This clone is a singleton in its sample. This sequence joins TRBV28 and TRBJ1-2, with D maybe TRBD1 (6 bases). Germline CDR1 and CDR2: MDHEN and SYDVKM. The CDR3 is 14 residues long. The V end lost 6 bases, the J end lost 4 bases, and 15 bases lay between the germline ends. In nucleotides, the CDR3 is TGTGCCAGCAGATTGCCAGGGGTCATCTATGGCTACACCTTC. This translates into CASRLPGVIYGYTF.

The CDR3 spells CASSKKGPKLFF. CDR3 nucleotides: TGTGCCAGCAGCAAAAAAGGGCCAAAACTGTTTTTT. J is TRBJ1-4 and V is TRBV21-1. TRBV21-1 is assigned pseudogene status. The length of the CDR3 is 12 residues.

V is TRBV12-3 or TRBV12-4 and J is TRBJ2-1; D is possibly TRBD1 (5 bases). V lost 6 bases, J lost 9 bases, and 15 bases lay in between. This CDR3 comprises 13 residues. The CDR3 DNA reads TGTGCCAGCAGACCATCCTTCGACAGTGAGCAGTTCTTC. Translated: CASRPSFDSEQFF.

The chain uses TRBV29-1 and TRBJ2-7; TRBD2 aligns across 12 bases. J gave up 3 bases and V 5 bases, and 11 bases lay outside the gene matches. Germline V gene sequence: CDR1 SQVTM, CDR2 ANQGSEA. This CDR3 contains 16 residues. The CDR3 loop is CSVRKTSGSIIYEQYF. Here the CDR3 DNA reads TGCAGCGTTCGCAAGACTAGCGGGAGTATTATCTACGAGCAGTACTTC.

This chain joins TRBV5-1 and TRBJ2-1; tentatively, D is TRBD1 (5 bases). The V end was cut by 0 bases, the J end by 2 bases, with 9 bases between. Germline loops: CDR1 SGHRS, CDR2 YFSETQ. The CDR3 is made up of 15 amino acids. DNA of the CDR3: TGCGCCAGCAGCTTGGTCAGGGTAACCTACAATGAGCAGTTCTTC. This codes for CASSLVRVTYNEQFF. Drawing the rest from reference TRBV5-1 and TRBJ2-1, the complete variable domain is KAGVTQTPRYLIKTRGQQVTLSCSPISGHRSVSWYQQTPGQGLQFLFEYFSETQRNKGNFPGRFSGRQFSNSRSEMNVSTLELGDSALYLCASSLVRVTYNEQFFGPGTRLTVL.

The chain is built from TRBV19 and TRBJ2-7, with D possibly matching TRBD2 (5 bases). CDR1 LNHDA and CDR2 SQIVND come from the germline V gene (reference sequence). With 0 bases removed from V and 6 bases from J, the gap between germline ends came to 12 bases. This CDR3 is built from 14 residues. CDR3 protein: CASSIDNVAGEQYF. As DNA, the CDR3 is TGTGCCAGTAGTATAGATAATGTGGCGGGCGAGCAGTACTTC.

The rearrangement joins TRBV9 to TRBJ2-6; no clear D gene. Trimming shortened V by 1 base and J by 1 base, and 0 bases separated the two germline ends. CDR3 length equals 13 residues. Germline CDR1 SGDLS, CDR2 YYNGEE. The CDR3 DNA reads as TGTGCCAGCAGCGTATCTGGGGCCAACGTCCTGACTTTC. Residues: CASSVSGANVLTF. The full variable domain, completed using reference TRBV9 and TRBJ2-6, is DSGVTQTPKHLITATGQRVTLRCSPRSGDLSVYWYQQSLDQGLQFLIQYYNGEERAKGNILERFSAQQFPDLHSELNLSSLELGDSALYFCASSVSGANVLTFGAGSRLTVL.

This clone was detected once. CDR3 coding DNA: TGTGCCAGCTCACCAATACTCGGGGAGCTGTTTTTT. Encoded protein: CASSPILGELFF. The gene calls are TRBV18 and TRBJ2-2; D not resolved. Trimming removed 2 bases from V and 7 bases from J, with 5 bases in between. The CDR3 extends over 12 amino acids. The germline V gene has CDR1 KGHSH and CDR2 LQKENI.

CDR3 sequence: CASRVRDTGELFF. Written as DNA, the CDR3 is TGTGCCAGCAGGGTTAGGGACACCGGGGAGCTGTTTTTT. This rearrangement joins TRBV27 to TRBJ2-2; D gene unclear. CDR3 length: 13 amino acids. Germline V gives CDR1 MNHEY, CDR2 SMNVEV (reference sequence). Trimming left V 6 bases short and J 3 bases short, with 8 bases between.

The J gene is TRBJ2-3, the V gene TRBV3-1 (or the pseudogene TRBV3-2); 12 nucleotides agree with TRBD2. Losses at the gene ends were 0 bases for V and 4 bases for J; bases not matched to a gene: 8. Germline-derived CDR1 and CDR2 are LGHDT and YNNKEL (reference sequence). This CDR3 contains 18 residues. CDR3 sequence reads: CASSQDGLAGGPPDTQYF. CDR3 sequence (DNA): TGTGCCAGCAGCCAAGATGGTCTAGCGGGAGGGCCCCCAGATACGCAGTATTTT.

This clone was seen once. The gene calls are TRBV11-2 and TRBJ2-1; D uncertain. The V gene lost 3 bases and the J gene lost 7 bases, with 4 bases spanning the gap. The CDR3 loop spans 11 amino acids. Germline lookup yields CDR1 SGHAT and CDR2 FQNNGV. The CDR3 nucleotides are TGTGCCAGCAGCTTGATGAATGAGCAGTTCTTC. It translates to CASSLMNEQFF.

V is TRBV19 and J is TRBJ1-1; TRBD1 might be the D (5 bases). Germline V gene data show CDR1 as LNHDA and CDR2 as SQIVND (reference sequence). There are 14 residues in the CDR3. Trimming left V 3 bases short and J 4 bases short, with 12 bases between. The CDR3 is CASSIVREVTEAFF. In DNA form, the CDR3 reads TGTGCCAGTAGTATTGTCAGGGAAGTCACTGAAGCTTTCTTT.

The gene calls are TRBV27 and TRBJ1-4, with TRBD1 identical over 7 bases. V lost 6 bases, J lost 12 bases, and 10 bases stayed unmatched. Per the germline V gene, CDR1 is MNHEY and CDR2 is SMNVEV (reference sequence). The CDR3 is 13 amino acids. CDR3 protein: CASSTWEGAQLFF. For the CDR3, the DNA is TGTGCCAGCAGCACTTGGGAGGGGGCCCAACTGTTTTTT.

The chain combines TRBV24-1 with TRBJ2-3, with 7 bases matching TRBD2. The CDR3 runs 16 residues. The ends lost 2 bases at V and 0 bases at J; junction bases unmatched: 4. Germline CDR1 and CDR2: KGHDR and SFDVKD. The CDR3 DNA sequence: TGTGCCACCAGTGATTCCACTAGCGACAGCACAGATACGCAGTATTTT. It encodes CATSDSTSDSTDTQYF.

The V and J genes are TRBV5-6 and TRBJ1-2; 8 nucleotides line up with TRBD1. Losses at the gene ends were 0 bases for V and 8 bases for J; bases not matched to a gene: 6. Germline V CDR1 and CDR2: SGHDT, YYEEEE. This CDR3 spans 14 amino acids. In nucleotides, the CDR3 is TGTGCCAGCAGCTTGGCTCCCGGGACAGGCGGCTACACCTTC. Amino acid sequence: CASSLAPGTGGYTF.